This TCR beta chain was sequenced for a study of blood T cell repertoires in COVID-19 (dated by TCRdb to about 2020). Some background on the complete study: The collaborator samples originated in the United States, Italy and Spain and spanned the acute and convalescent phases of COVID-19. The prospective study material was composed of cDNA or gDNA derived from T cells, B-cell-depleted T cells, or PBMCs. Subjects who had been exposed to COVID-19, were actively infected with it, or had recovered from it provided the deeply sampled blood TCRbeta repertoires that made up the dataset. The repertoires were released in a freely available public database meant as a resource for research on the immune response to SARS-CoV-2. Samples came from the ongoing ImmuneRACE study (first 160 participants) plus 1,254 subjects from 6 global collaborators. A de-identified subject ID, COVID-19 status, age in years and sex were almost always included in the sample metadata. Where HLA class I and class II types were available, the types were taken from metadata supplied by the sample provider, not from assay-based typing.

The immunoSEQ Assay, a bias-controlled multiplex PCR, was used to amplify TCRbeta CDR3 regions from genomic DNA. Regarding the original processing steps: Nucleated cell counts per sample were estimated from amplification of reference gene primers within the assay. Sequence reads were collapsed and filtered to measure the absolute abundance of every unique TCRbeta CDR3 rearrangement. For each sample, productive Simpson clonality was calculated as the square root of Simpson's diversity index over productive rearrangements. TCRdb limited this immuneACCESS table to in-frame rearrangements with V and J called. A share of clones is missing; checked studies link under half to unresolved V genes, and the rest is unexplained. The D gene and trimming were derived from the DNA, and the V and J assignments and clone size from that table. This sample gives 60,000 to 70,000 clones in total; approximately 88% of them show up just once. The biggest ten clones account for around 1.2% of the sample.

With respect to this clone: What antigen it recognizes has not been identified. Within one base of it there is no much larger clone, and no base qualities were kept.

Taken from cysteine to phenylalanine, the CDR3 has 15 residues. CDR3 DNA only is kept here, 45 bases in frame from base 1. V loses 6 bases at its end and J loses 5 bases; junction bases beyond the gene matches: 12. As encoded in the germline V gene, CDR1 is ENHRY while CDR2 is SYGVKD. Study-wide findings and limitations: Clinical and demographic metadata were provided uncurated, with the amount varying by source and participant.

Collaborating institutions collected whole blood in K2EDTA tubes following their own protocols. Collaborator samples were shipped for TCRbeta analysis as frozen whole blood, isolated PBMCs, or DNA extracted from either sample type. Sample: peripheral blood. This TCR was sampled from an older woman with acute or convalescent COVID-19. Recombination joined TRBV10-3 with TRBJ2-5; TRBD1 matches 7 bases in the middle. This receptor carries the CDR3 CAIRPGQESQETQYF. The nucleotides are TGTGCCATCAGACCCGGACAGGAGAGCCAGGAGACCCAGTACTTC.